This T cell receptor beta chain originates from a study of CD4 T cells in relation to SARS-CoV-2 and coronaviruses (dated by TCRdb to about 2021). About the investigation overall: Patient-derived lymphoblastoid cell lines were used to map the HLA restriction of shared crossreactive spike epitopes. At the level of individual TCR clonotypes, the study evaluated whether memory CD4+ T cells crossreact between the spike proteins of SARS-CoV-2 and those of common cold coronaviruses. Samples from three pre-COVID donors and the naive versus memory experiments were sequenced with the Adaptive Biotechnologies TCR-sequencing kit; other data were Illumina-based. Expansion assays from other donors in the study were sequenced with a different, Illumina-based TCR-beta assay. Study-wide conclusions, independent of this receptor: Crossreactive clones showed significantly weaker SARS-CoV-2-driven expansion than monoreactive clones, consistent with antigenic imprinting. Small numbers of patients and of tested TCRs were a limitation of the study. Crossreactivity analysis was centred on spike protein, so crossreactivity against other viral proteins was not assessed. Naive versus memory sequencing indicated the assay detects memory recall responses rather than primary responses primed during culture. Because no donor provided both pre-pandemic and post-infection samples, tracing the source of pre-existing responses was limited. Memory CD4+ clonotypes crossrecognizing SARS-CoV-2 and at least one common cold coronavirus spike were found in roughly 59% of donors.

Concerning this clone itself: What antigen it recognizes has not been identified. No quality values exist for individual bases; no much larger clone is one base distant.

CD4+ T cells from unexposed donors were collected before the COVID-19 pandemic (2011-2018). Naive and memory CD4+ T cells were separated from cryopreserved PBMCs through CD4 enrichment, which was followed by EasySep naive CD4+ T cell enrichment. The leukapheresis product for the unexposed donors was obtained through commercial purchase. PBMCs were isolated from leukapheresis product or whole blood by Ficoll-Paque PLUS gradient centrifugation. PBMCs were either cryopreserved at -140 degrees C or used fresh in the expansion assay. The QIAamp Micro DNA Kit was used to extract genomic DNA from the CD4+ T cells. Uncultured naive and memory CD4+ T cell DNA received deep-resolution immunoSEQ TCR-beta sequencing. The original methods were these. Preprocessing removed nonproductive sequences and CDR3s not starting with C, not ending with F or W, or shorter than 7 amino acids. Cultured and uncultured naive and memory CD4+ repertoires were searched for CDR3s previously identified as spike- and CEF-reactive. After three terminal residues were trimmed from each end, CDR3 homology was quantified as pairwise Levenshtein distance using the stringdist R package. Entries here come from immuneACCESS through TCRdb and include only in-frame sequences with V and J called. Some clones fail to appear in such tables; in the studies checked, an unresolved V gene covers under half of the shortfall, and the cause of the remainder is unknown. V and J calls and clone size come straight from that table; D and trimming were deduced from the DNA. The sample table records roughly 71,000 clones; more than 75% of these occur just once. The top ten constitute 1.6% of the sample.

After removal of 6 bases from V and 4 bases from J, the junction retains 6 bases not matched to a gene. From the cysteine up to the phenylalanine, the CDR3 has a length of 14 residues. Just CDR3 DNA is preserved here, 42 bases in frame from base 1. According to the germline V gene, CDR1 reads SQVTM and CDR2 reads ANQGSEA. The chain uses TRBV29-1 and TRBJ2-1; 10 of the junction bases match TRBD1. The sequencing input was memory CD4+ T cells from PBMCs. In light of the paper, this sample's cell subset or site label describes: memory (non-naive) CD4+ T cells. This TCR derives from a human donor in good health. For the CDR3, the sequence is CSVRRDRGYNEQFF. The bases are TGCAGCGTCCGCCGGGACAGGGGTTACAATGAGCAGTTCTTC.